These 13 T cell receptor beta chains came from one sample sequenced in a study of cytotoxic CD8 clonotypes in ibrutinib-treated CLL. Sequenced by immunoSEQ multiplex PCR; TCRdb stores in-frame clones only, minus some. The sample has roughly 220,000 clones; more than 75% are singletons. This sample comprised PBMCs, obtained after 12 months of ibrutinib treatment. These receptors all come from a human donor with chronic lymphocytic leukemia.

The J gene is TRBJ1-1, the V gene TRBV7-9; the D is unclear. V dropped 7 bases and J dropped 2 bases, with 11 bases sitting between them. From germline, CDR1 is SEHNR and CDR2 FQNEAQ (reference sequence). The CDR3 consists of 13 residues. CDR3: CASNLPQNTEAFF. CDR3 in DNA: TGTGCCAGCAACCTCCCCCAAAACACTGAAGCTTTCTTT.

V gene TRBV5-1 combines with J gene TRBJ2-7; D is possibly TRBD1 (6 bases). This CDR3 has 13 amino acids. The germline CDR1 and CDR2 sequences are SGHRS and YFSETQ. V was cut by 3 bases and J by 6 bases, with 13 bases left in between. CDR3 coding DNA: TGCGCCAGCAGCTACCACGGGACAATCGAGCAGTACTTC. Translation gives CASSYHGTIEQYF.

The chain links TRBV27 to TRBJ1-4; 8 nucleotides align to TRBD1. Per germline, CDR1 MNHEY and CDR2 SMNVEV (reference sequence). V trimming: 5 bases; J trimming: 7 bases; junction bases outside the gene matches: 21. The CDR3 covers 19 residues. The CDR3 bases are TGTGCCAGCAGTCCGCCGCGACAGGGGAAAAGTACGGAGGGTGAAAAACTGTTTTTT. This encodes CASSPPRQGKSTEGEKLFF. Variable domain in full (rest from reference TRBV27 and TRBJ1-4): EAQVTQNPRYLITVTGKKLTVTCSQNMNHEYMSWYRQDPGLGLRQIYYSMNVEVTDKGDVPEGYKVSRKEKRNFPLILESPSPNQTSLYFCASSPPRQGKSTEGEKLFFGSGTQLSVL.

The chain carries TRBV5-4 and TRBJ2-5, with TRBD1 as a possible D gene (5 bases). The germline CDR1 and CDR2 sequences are SGHNT and YYREEE (reference sequence). The CDR3 has 14 residues. V was shortened by 4 bases and J by 7 bases, with 17 bases between the two germline ends. CDR3 amino acids: CASSDNQGQRTQYF. Written as DNA, the CDR3 is TGTGCCAGCAGCGACAATCAGGGTCAAAGGACCCAGTACTTC.

The CDR3 region is CASSFRDSRDGYTF. The CDR3 nucleotides are TGTGCCAGCAGCTTCCGGGACAGCAGGGATGGCTACACCTTC. J is TRBJ1-2 and V is TRBV13, with TRBD1 identical over 7 bases. Germline V CDR1 and CDR2: PRHDT, FYEKMQ (reference sequence). J gave up 6 bases and V 3 bases, and 7 bases lay outside the gene matches. This CDR3 contains 14 residues.

V and J are TRBV7-8 and TRBJ2-1; no clear D gene. This CDR3 spans 18 amino acids. Germline-derived CDR1 and CDR2 are SGHVS and FQNEAQ. V was pared by 3 bases and J by 3 bases, with 21 bases between. Here the CDR3 reads CASSLDGLGLEYYNEQFF. In nucleotides, the CDR3 is TGTGCCAGCAGCTTGGACGGCTTAGGGCTAGAATACTACAATGAGCAGTTCTTC.

Only a few counts were recorded for this clone. The rearrangement uses TRBV25-1 and TRBJ1-2; the D is unclear. Germline V gene data show CDR1 as MGHDK and CDR2 as SYGVNS. The CDR3 length is 13 residues. Between the trimmed V and J ends, which lost 4 bases and 8 bases, there was a span of 14 bases. The CDR3 DNA reads TGTGCCAGCAGTGCCCTCATCGGGTCAGGCTACACCTTC. Protein: CASSALIGSGYTF.

V usage is TRBV2 and J usage is TRBJ2-7, with TRBD2 matching over 7 bases. The germline V gene has CDR1 SNHLY and CDR2 FYNNEI. The V gene end was trimmed by 1 base and the J gene end by 3 bases; junction bases not matched to a gene: 6. The CDR3 contains 15 residues. The CDR3 DNA reads TGTGCCAGCAGTGAAGGCTGGGGGGGAGGCTACGAGCAGTACTTC. Translated, it gives CASSEGWGGGYEQYF.

The gene calls are TRBV5-4 and TRBJ2-7; the match to TRBD2 covers 7 bases. The CDR3 consists of 15 residues. J gave up 6 bases and V 4 bases, and 13 bases lay outside the gene matches. The germline V gene has CDR1 SGHNT and CDR2 YYREEE (reference sequence). The CDR3 loop is CASSPKRGVEREQYF. In DNA, the CDR3 is TGTGCCAGCAGCCCGAAGCGGGGTGTTGAGCGCGAGCAGTACTTC.

This chain links TRBV19 with TRBJ2-6, with D possibly TRBD1 on 6 matching bases. The V gene lost 0 bases and the J gene lost 4 bases, with 10 bases spanning the gap. CDR3 length equals 16 residues. The germline V gene has CDR1 LNHDA and CDR2 SQIVND (reference sequence). The CDR3 here is CASSIDQGTGANVLTF. In DNA form, the CDR3 reads TGTGCCAGTAGTATAGATCAGGGGACCGGGGCCAACGTCCTGACTTTC.

This chain joins TRBV2 and TRBJ2-1, with 9 positions matching TRBD1. This CDR3 is 15 amino acids long. CDR1 SNHLY and CDR2 FYNNEI come from the germline V gene. V shed 4 bases, J shed 2 bases, and the junction held 3 bases outside the gene matches. The CDR3 sequence is CASSVDRGAYNEQFF. The DNA of the CDR3 is TGTGCCAGCAGTGTGGACAGGGGAGCCTACAATGAGCAGTTCTTC.

The genes are TRBV5-6 and TRBJ1-2, with TRBD1 matching over 11 bases. Germline CDR1 SGHDT, CDR2 YYEEEE. After removal of 2 bases from V and 7 bases from J, the junction contained 7 bases not matched to a gene. The CDR3 sequence is 15 residues long. The DNA for the CDR3 is TGTGCCAGCAGCTTACTGGGACAGGGGGGAGTTGGCTACACCTTC. This encodes CASSLLGQGGVGYTF.

The gene calls are TRBV2 and TRBJ2-1; D gene uncertain. The CDR3 runs 13 residues. Trimming stripped 3 bases from V and 6 bases from J, with 9 bases between. CDR1 is SNHLY, CDR2 FYNNEI, per germline. CDR3 region: CASSDRAANEQFF. The CDR3 bases are TGTGCCAGCAGTGATAGGGCAGCCAATGAGCAGTTCTTC.